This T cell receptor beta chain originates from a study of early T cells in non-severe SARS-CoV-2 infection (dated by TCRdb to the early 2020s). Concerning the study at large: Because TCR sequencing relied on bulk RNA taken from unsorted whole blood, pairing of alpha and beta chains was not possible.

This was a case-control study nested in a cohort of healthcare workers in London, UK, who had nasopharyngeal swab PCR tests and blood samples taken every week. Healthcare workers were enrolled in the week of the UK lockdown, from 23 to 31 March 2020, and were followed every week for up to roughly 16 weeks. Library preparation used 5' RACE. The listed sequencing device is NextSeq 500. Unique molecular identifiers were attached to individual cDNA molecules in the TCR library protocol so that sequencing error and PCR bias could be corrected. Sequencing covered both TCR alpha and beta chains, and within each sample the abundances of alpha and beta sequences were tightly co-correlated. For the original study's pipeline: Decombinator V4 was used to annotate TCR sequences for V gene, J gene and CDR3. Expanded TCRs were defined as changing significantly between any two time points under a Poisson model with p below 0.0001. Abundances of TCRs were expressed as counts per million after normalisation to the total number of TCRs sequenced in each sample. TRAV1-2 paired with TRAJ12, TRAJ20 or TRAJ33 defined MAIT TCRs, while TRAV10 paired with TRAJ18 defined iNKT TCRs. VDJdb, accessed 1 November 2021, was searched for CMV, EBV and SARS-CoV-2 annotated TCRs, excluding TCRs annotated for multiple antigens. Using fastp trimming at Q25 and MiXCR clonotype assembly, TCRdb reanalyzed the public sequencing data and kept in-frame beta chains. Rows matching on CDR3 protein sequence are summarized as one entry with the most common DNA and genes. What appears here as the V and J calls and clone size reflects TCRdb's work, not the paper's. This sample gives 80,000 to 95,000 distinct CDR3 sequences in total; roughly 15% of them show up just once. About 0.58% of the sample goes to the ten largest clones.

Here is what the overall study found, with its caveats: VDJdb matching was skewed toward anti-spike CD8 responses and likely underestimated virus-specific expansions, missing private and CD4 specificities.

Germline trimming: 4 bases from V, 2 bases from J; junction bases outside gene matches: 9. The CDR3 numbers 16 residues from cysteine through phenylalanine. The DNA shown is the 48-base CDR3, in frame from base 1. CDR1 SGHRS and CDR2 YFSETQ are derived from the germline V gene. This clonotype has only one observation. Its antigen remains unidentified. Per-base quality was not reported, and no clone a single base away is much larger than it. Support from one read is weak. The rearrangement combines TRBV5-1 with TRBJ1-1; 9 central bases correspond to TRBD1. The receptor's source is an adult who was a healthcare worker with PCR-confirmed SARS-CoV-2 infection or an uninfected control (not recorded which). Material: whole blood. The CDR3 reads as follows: CASSPRGTGLNTEAFF. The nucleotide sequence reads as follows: TGCGCCAGCAGCCCAAGGGGGACAGGGCTAAACACTGAAGCTTTCTTT.